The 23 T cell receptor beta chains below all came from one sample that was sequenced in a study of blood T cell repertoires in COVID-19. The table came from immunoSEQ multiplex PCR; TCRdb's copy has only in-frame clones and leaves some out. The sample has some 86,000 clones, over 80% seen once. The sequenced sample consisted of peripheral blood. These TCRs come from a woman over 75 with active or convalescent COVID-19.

The CDR3: CASSQEFRVGTEAFF. CDR3 coding DNA: TGCGCCAGCAGCCAAGAATTCAGGGTTGGCACTGAAGCTTTCTTT. V usage is TRBV4-3 and J usage is TRBJ1-1, with D tentatively TRBD1 (5 bases). Germline V gives CDR1 LGHNA, CDR2 YSLEER. Between the trimmed V and J ends, which lost 0 bases and 4 bases, there was a span of 12 bases. The CDR3 has 15 residues.

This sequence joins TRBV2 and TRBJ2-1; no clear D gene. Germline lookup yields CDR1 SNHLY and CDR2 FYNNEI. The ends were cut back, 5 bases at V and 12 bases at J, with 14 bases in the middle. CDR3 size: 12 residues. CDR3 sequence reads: CASSPDGPGQFF. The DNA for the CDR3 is TGTGCCAGCAGTCCGGATGGCCCAGGGCAGTTCTTC.

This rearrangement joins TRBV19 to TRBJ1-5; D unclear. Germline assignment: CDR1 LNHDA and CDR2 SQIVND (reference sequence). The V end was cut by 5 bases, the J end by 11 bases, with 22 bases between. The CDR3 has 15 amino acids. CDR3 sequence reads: CASSDSAGGVAAQHF. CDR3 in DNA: TGTGCCAGTAGTGATTCCGCGGGCGGGGTTGCGGCCCAGCATTTT.

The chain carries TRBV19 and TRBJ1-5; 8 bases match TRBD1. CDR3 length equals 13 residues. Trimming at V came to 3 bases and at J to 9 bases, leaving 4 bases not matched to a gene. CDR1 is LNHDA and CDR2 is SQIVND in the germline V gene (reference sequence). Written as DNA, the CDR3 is TGTGCCAGTAGTATGGACAGGGAGTCGCCCCAGCATTTT. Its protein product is CASSMDRESPQHF.

The CDR3 sequence: CASSSPEGGDTDTQYF. DNA for the CDR3: TGTGCCAGCAGCTCGCCCGAAGGCGGAGACACAGATACGCAGTATTTT. The rearrangement links TRBV7-3 to TRBJ2-3; D not resolved. Germline V gene lookup returns CDR1 SGHTA and CDR2 FQGTGA. The V and J ends lost 4 bases and 2 bases respectively, with 16 bases between them. CDR3 size: 16 residues.

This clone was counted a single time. For the CDR3, the DNA is TGTGCCATCAGTGGAGACAGTTTTTCCGGCTACACCTTC. It encodes CAISGDSFSGYTF. The V gene is TRBV10-3, the J gene TRBJ1-2; D is possibly TRBD1 (5 bases). Germline V lookup: CDR1 ENHRY, CDR2 SYGVKD. CDR3 size: 13 residues. The V end was cut by 4 bases, the J end by 8 bases, with 14 bases between.

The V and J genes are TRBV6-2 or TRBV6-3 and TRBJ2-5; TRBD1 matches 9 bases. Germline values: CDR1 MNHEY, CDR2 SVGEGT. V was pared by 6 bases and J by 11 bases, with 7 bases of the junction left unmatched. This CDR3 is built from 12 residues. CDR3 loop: CASSEQGAIQYF. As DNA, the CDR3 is TGTGCCAGCAGCGAACAGGGGGCTATACAGTACTTC.

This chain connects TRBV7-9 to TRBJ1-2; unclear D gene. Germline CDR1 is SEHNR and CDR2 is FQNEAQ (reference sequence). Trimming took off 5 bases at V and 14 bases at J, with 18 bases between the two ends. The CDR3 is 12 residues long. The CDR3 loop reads CASSRTEVTGTF. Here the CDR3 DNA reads TGTGCCAGCAGCCGGACGGAGGTAACGGGGACCTTC.

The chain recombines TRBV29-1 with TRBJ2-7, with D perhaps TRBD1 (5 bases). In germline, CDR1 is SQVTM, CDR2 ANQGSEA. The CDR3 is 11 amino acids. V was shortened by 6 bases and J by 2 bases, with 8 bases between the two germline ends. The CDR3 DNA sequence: TGCAGCGTGAGACAGACCTACGAGCAGTACTTC. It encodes CSVRQTYEQYF.

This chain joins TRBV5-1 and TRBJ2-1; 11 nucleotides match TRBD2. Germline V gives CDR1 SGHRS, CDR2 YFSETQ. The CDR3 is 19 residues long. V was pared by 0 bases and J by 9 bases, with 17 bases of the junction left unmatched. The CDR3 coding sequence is TGCGCCAGCAGCTTGGGGGGACTAGCGGTAGGGAATAAAGCGGGTGAGCAGTTCTTC. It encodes CASSLGGLAVGNKAGEQFF.

Written as DNA, the CDR3 is TGCGCCAGCAGCCTAGGGGGCTCCTTCGGGGAGCTGTTTTTT. Amino acids: CASSLGGSFGELFF. This chain links TRBV4-3 with TRBJ2-2, with 7 positions matching TRBD1. Germline assignment: CDR1 LGHNA and CDR2 YSLEER. V trimming: 4 bases; J trimming: 7 bases; junction bases outside the gene matches: 6. The length of the CDR3 is 14 residues.

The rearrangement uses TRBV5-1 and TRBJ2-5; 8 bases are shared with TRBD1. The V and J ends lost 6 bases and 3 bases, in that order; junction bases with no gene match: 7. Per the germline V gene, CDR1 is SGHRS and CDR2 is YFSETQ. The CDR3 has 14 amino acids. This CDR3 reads CASTNRGLEETQYF. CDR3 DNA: TGCGCCAGCACGAACAGGGGGTTGGAAGAGACCCAGTACTTC. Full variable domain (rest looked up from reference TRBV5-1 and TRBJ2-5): KAGVTQTPRYLIKTRGQQVTLSCSPISGHRSVSWYQQTPGQGLQFLFEYFSETQRNKGNFPGRFSGRQFSNSRSEMNVSTLELGDSALYLCASTNRGLEETQYFGPGTRLLVL.

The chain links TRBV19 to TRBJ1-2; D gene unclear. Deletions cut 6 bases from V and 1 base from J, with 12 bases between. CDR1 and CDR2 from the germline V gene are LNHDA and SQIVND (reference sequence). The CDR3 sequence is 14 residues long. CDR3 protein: CASREVGHNYGYTF. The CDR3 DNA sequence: TGTGCCAGTAGGGAAGTGGGCCATAACTATGGCTACACCTTC.

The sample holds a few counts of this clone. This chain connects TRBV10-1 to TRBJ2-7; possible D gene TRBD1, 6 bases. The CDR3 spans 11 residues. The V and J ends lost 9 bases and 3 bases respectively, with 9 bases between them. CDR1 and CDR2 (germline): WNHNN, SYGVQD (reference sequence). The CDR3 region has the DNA TGCGCCAGTGGGACAAGCTACGAGCAGTACTTC. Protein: CASGTSYEQYF.

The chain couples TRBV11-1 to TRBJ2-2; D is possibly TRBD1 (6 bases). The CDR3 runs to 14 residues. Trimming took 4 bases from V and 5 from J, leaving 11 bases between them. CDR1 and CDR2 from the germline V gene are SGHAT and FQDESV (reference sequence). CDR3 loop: CASSSTTGTGELFF. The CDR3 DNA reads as TGTGCCAGCAGCTCGACAACAGGGACCGGGGAGCTGTTTTTT.

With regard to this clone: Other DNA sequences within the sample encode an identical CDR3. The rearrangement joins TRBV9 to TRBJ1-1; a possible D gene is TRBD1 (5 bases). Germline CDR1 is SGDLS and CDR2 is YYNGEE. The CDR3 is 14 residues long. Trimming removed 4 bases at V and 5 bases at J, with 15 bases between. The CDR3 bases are TGTGCCAGCAGCCCACGGCAGGGTGAAACTGAAGCTTTCTTT. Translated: CASSPRQGETEAFF.

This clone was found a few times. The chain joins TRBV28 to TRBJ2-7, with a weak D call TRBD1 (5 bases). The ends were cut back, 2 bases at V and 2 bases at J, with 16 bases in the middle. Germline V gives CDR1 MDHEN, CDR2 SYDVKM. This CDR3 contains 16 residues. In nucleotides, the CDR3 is TGTGCCAGCAGTTTACCAGGGCCGATATCGCCCTACGAGCAGTACTTC. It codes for CASSLPGPISPYEQYF.

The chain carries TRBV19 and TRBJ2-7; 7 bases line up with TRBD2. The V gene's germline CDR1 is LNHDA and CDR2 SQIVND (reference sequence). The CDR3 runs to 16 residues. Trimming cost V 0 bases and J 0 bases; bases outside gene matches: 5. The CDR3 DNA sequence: TGTGCCAGTAGTATAGAAGCGGGACTATACTCCTACGAGCAGTACTTC. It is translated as CASSIEAGLYSYEQYF.

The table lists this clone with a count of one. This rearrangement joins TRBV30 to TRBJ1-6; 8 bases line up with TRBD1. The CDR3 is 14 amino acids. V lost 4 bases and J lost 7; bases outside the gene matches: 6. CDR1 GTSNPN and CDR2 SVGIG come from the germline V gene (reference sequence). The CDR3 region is CAWIGQGANSPLHF. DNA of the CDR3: TGTGCCTGGATTGGGCAGGGGGCAAATTCACCCCTCCACTTT.

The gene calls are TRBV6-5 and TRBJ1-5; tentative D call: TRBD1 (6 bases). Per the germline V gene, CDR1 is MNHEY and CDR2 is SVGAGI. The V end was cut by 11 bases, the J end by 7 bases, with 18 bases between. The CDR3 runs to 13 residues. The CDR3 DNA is TGTGCCCTGCCCGGGACAAAAGGACAGCCCCAGCATTTT. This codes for CALPGTKGQPQHF.

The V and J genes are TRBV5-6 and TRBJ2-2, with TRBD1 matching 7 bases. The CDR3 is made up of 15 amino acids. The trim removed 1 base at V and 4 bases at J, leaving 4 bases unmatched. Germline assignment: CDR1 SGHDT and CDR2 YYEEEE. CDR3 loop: CASSLIDRATGELFF. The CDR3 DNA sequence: TGTGCCAGCAGCTTGATAGACAGGGCCACCGGGGAGCTGTTTTTT.

CDR3 coding DNA: TGTGCCAGCAGTGATCTTACAGGAGTCTATGGCTACACCTTC. Amino acid sequence: CASSDLTGVYGYTF. The V and J genes are TRBV2 and TRBJ1-2, with D maybe TRBD1 (5 bases). Trimming removed 3 bases at V and 4 bases at J, with 12 bases between. The CDR3 spans 14 residues. CDR1 is SNHLY, CDR2 FYNNEI, per germline.

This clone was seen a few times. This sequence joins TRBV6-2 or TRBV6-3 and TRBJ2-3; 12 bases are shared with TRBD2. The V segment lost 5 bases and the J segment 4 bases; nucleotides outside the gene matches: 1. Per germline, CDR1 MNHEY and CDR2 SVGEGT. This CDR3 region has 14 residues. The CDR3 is CASSRLAGADTQYF. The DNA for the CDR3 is TGTGCCAGCAGTAGACTAGCGGGGGCAGATACGCAGTATTTT.